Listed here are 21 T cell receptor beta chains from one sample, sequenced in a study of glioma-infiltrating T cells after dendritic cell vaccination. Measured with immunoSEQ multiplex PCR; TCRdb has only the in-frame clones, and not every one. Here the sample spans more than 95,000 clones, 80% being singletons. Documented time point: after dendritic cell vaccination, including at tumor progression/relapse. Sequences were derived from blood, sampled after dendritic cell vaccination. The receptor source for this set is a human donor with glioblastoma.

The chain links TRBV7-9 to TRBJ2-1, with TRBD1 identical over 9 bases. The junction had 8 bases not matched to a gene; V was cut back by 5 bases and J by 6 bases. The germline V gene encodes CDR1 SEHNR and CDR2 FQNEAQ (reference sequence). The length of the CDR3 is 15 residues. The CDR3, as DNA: TGTGCCAGCAGCCACGCCGGGACAGGGCTCAATGAGCAGTTCTTC. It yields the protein CASSHAGTGLNEQFF.

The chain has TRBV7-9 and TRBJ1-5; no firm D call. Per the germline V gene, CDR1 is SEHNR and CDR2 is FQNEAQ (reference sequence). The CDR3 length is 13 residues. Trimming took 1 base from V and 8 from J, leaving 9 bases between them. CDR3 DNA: TGTGCCAGCAGCTTAGGTAGGAGGGAGCCCCAGCATTTT. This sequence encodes CASSLGRREPQHF.

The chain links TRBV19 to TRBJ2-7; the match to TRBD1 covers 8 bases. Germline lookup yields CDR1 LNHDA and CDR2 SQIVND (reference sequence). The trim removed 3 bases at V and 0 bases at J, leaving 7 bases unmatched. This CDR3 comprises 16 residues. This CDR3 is CASSMAGGLSSYEQYF. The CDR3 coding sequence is TGTGCCAGTAGTATGGCAGGGGGCTTGAGCTCCTACGAGCAGTACTTC. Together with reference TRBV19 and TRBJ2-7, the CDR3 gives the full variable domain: DGGITQSPKYLFRKEGQNVTLSCEQNLNHDAMYWYRQDPGQGLRLIYYSQIVNDFQKGDIAEGYSVSREKKESFPLTVTSAQKNPTAFYLCASSMAGGLSSYEQYFGPGTRLTVT.

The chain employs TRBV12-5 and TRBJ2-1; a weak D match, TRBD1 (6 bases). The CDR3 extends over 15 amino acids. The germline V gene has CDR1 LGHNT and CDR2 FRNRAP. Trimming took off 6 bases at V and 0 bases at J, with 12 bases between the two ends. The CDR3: CASGMGQSSYNEQFF. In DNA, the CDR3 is TGTGCTAGTGGCATGGGACAAAGCTCCTACAATGAGCAGTTCTTC. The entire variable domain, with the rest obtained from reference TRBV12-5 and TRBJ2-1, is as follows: DARVTQTPRHKVTEMGQEVTMRCQPILGHNTVFWYRQTMMQGLELLAYFRNRAPLDDSGMPKDRFSAEMPDATLATLKIQPSEPRDSAVYFCASGMGQSSYNEQFFGPGTRLTVL.

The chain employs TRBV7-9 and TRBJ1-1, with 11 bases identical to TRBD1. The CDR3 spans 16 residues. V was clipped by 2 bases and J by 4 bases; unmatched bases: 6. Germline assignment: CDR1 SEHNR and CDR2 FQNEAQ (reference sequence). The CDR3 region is CASSLLAGTGGTEAFF. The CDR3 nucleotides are TGTGCCAGCAGCTTACTAGCCGGGACAGGGGGCACTGAAGCTTTCTTT.

The CDR3 bases are TGTGCCAGCAGCCAAGATGGCGGGGATCAGCCCCAGCATTTT. Amino acids: CASSQDGGDQPQHF. The chain employs TRBV4-2 and TRBJ1-5; D is uncertain. Germline loops: CDR1 LGHNA, CDR2 YNFKEQ. The CDR3 runs 14 residues. Trimming left V 0 bases short and J 5 bases short, with 8 bases between.

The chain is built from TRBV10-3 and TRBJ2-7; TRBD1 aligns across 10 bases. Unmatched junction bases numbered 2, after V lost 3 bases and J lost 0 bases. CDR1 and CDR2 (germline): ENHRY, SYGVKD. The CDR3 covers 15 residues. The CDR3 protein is CAISDWDRGSYEQYF. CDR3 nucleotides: TGTGCCATCAGTGATTGGGACAGGGGCTCCTACGAGCAGTACTTC.

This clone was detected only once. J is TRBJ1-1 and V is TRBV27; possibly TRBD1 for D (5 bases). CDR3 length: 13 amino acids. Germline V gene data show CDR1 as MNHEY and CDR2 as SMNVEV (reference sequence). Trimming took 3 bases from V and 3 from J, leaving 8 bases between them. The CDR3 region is CASSFDRDTEAFF. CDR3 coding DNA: TGTGCCAGCAGTTTTGACAGAGACACTGAAGCTTTCTTT.

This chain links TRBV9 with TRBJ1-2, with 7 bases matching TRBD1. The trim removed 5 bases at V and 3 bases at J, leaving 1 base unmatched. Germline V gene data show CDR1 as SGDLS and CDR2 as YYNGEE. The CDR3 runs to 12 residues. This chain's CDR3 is CASSTGDYGYTF. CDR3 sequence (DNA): TGTGCCAGCAGTACAGGGGACTATGGCTACACCTTC.

CDR3 sequence: CAWIKQGADGYTF. CDR3 nucleotide sequence: TGTGCCTGGATAAAACAGGGGGCGGATGGCTACACCTTC. V usage is TRBV30 and J usage is TRBJ1-2; the match to TRBD1 covers 9 bases. CDR1 and CDR2 from the germline V gene are GTSNPN and SVGIG (reference sequence). Losses at the gene ends were 4 bases for V and 6 bases for J; bases not matched to a gene: 6. The CDR3 length is 13 residues.

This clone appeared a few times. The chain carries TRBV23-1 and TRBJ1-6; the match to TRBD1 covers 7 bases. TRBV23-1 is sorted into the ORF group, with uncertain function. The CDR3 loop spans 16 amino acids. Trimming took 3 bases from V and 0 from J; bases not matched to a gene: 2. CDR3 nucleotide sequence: TGCGCCAGCAGTCATGCAGGGGGCTCCTATAATTCACCCCTCCACTTT. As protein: CASSHAGGSYNSPLHF.

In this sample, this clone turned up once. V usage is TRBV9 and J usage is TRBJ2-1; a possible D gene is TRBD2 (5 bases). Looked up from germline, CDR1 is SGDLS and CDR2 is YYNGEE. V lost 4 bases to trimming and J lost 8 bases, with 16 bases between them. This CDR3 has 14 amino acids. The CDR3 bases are TGTGCCAGCAGCTCCAGCGGTATCTCGGATGAGCAGTTCTTC. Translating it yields CASSSSGISDEQFF.

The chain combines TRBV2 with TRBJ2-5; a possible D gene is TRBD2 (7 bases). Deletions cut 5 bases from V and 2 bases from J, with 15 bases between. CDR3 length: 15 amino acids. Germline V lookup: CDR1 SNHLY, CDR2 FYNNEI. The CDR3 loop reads CASSPFGGLQETQYF. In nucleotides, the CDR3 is TGTGCCAGCAGTCCATTCGGGGGGCTGCAAGAGACCCAGTACTTC.

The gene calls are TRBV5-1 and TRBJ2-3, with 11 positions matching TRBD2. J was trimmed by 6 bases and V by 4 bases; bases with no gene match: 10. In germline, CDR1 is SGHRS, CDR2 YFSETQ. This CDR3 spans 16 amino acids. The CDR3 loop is CASSLLTSGVADTQYF. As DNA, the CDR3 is TGCGCCAGCAGCCTACTGACTAGCGGGGTAGCGGATACGCAGTATTTT.

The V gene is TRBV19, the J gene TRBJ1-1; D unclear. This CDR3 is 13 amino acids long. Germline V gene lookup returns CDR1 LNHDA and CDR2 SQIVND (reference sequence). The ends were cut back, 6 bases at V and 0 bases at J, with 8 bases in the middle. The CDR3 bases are TGTGCCAGTAGCCCGTTTTTGAACACTGAAGCTTTCTTT. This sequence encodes CASSPFLNTEAFF.

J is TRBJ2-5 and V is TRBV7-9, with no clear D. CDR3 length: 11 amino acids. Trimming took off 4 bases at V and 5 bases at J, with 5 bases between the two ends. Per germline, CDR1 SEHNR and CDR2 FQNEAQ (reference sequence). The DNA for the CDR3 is TGTGCCAGCAGCTACACGGAGACCCAGTACTTC. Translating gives CASSYTETQYF.

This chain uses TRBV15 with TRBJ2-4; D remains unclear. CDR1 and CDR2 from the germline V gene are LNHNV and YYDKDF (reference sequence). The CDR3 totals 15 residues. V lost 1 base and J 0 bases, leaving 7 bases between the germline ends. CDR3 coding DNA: TGTGCCACCAGCAGAGGGGCCTTAGCCAAAAACATTCAGTACTTC. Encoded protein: CATSRGALAKNIQYF.

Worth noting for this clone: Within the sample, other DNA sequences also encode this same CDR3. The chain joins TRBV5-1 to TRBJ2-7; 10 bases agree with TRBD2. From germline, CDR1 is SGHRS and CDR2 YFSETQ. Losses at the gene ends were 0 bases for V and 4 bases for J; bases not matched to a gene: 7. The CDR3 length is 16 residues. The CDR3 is CASSLEASGGGYEQYF. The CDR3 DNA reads TGCGCCAGCAGCTTGGAGGCGAGCGGGGGGGGGTACGAGCAGTACTTC.

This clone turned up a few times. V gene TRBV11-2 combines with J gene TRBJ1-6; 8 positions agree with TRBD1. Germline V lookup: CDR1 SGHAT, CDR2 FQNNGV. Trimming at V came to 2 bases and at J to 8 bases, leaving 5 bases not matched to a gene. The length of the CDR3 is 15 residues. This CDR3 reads CASSLLTGADSPLHF. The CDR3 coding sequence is TGTGCCAGCAGCTTATTGACAGGGGCCGATTCACCCCTCCACTTT. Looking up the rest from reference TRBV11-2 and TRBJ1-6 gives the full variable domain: EAGVAQSPRYKIIEKRQSVAFWCNPISGHATLYWYQQILGQGPKLLIQFQNNGVVDDSQLPKDRFSAERLKGVDSTLKIQPAKLEDSAVYLCASSLLTGADSPLHFGNGTRLTVT.

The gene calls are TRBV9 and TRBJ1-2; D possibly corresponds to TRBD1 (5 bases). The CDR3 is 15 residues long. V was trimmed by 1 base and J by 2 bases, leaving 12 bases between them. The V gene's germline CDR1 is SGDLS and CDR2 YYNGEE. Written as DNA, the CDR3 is TGTGCCAGCAGCGTAAGCCCGTCAGGGAACTATGGCTACACCTTC. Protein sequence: CASSVSPSGNYGYTF. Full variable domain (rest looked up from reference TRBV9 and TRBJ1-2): DSGVTQTPKHLITATGQRVTLRCSPRSGDLSVYWYQQSLDQGLQFLIQYYNGEERAKGNILERFSAQQFPDLHSELNLSSLELGDSALYFCASSVSPSGNYGYTFGSGTRLTVV.

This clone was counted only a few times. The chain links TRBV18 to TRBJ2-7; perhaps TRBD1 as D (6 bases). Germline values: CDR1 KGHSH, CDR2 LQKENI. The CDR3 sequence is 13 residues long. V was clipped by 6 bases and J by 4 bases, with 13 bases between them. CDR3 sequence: CASSDRRSYEQYF. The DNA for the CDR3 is TGTGCCAGCTCCGACAGGCGGTCGTACGAGCAGTACTTC.